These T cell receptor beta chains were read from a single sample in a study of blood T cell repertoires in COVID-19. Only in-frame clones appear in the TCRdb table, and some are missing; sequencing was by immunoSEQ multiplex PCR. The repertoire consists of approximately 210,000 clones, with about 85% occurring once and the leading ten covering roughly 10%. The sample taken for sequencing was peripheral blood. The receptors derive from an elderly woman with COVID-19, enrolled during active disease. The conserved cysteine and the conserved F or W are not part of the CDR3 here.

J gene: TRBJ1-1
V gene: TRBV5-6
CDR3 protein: ASSPRDRDNTEAF

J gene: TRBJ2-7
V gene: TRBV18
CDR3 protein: ASSPSSYEQY

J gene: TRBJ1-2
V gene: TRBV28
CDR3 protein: ASSFAPGTGSLRGYT

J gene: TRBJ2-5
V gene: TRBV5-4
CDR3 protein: ASSTSGAETQY

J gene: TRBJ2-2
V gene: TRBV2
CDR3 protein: ASGKQSPNTGELF

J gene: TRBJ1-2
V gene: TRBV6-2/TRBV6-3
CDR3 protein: ASSSGGHGYT

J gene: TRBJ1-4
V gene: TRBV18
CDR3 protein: ASSPGREGEKLF

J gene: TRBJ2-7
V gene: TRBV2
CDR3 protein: ASNLEAGSYEQY

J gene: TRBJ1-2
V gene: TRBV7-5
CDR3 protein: ARNEQETQGYT

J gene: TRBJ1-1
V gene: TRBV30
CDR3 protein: AWRGRNTEAF

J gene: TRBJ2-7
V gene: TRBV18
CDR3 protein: ASSPQSSYEQY

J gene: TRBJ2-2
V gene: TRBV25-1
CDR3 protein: ASTGGTGELF

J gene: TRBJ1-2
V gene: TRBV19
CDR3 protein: ASSIPSVENGYT

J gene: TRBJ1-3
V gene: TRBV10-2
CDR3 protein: ASSAQASSGNTIY

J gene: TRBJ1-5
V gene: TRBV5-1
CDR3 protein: ASSLDPGSGNQPQH

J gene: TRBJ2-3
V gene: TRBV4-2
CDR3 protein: ASSQEGTRTDTQY

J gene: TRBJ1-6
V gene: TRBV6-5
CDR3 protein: ASSSDRGRVGSPLH

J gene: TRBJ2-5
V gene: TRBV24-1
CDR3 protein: ATSDFGVFQTQY

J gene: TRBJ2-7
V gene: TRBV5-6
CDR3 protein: ASSLATAGGYEQY

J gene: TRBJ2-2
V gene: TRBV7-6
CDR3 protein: ASSYRLAGSTGELF

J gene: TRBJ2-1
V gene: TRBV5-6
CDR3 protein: ASSLVSNYEQF

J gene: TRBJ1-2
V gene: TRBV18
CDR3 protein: ASSSINRGLGGYT

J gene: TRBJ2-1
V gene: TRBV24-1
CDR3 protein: ATSVASGRNEQF

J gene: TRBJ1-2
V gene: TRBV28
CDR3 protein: ASSLLQGSYGYT

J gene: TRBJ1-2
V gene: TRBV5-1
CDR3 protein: ASRTTGDDYGYT

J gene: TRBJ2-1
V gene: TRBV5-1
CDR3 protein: ASSLGGPANEQF

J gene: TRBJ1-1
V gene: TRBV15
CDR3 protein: ATSRDGVNTEAF

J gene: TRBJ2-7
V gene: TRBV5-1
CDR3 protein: ASSLGLNIGGSVFEQY

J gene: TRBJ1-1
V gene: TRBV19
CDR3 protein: ASSIGGINTEAF

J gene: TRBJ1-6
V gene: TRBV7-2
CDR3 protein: ASSLGAGKNSPLH

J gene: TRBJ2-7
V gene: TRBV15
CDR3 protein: ATSSRGYEQY

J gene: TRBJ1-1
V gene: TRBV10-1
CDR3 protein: ASSLGTGGNTEAF

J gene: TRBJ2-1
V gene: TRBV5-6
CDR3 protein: ASSFLYNEQF

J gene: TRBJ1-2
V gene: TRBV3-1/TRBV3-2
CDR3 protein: ASSQGLATGNGYT

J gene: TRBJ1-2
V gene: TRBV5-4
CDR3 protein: ASSAGFYGYT

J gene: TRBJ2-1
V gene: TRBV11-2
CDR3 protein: ASSSPVSGGYDNEQF

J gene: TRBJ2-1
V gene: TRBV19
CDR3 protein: ASTLAGYSYNEQF

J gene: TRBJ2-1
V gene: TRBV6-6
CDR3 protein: AGSYQAGANEQF

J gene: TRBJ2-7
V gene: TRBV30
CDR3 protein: AWSVGGREQY

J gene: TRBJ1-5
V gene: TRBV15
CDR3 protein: ATSRGQGAIYNQPQH

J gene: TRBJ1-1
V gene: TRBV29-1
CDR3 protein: SVQGAQQGNTEAF

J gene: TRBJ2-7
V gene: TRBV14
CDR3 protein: ASSQASGGLYEQY

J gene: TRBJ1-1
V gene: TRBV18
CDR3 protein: ASSPERGGAF

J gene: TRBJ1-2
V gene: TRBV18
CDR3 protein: ASSPSQGSGYT

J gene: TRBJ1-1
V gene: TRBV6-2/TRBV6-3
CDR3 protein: ASSRQGVGTEAF

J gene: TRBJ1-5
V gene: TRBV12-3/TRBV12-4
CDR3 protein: ASRQGGNQPQH

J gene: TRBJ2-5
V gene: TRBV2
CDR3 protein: ASSQGLVPETQY

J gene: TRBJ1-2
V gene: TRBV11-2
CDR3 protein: ASSLDRGTGSNYGYT

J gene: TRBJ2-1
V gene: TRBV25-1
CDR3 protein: ASSAVPGTSGRDEQF

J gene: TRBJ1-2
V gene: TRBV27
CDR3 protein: ATREMGSQTYGYT

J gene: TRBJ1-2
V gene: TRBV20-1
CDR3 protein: SAREGMGYT

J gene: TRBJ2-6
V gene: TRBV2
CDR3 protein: ASTRDRGRSNVLT

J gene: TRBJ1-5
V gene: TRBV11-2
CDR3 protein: ASSLDGDSNQPQH

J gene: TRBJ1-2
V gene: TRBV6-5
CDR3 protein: ASSRDWYGYT